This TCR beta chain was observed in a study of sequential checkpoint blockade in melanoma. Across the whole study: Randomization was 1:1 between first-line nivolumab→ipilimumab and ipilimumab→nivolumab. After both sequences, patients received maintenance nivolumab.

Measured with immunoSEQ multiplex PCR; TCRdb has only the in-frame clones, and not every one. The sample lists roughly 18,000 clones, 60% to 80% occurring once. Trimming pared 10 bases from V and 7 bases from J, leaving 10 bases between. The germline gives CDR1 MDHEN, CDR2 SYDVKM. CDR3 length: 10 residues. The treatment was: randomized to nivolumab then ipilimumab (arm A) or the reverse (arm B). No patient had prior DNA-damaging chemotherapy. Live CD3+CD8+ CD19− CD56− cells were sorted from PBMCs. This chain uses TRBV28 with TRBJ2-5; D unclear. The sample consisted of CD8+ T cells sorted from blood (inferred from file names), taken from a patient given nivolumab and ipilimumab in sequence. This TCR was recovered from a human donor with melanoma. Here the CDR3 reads CATYYGTQYF. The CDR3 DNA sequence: TGTGCCACCTACTACGGGACCCAGTACTTC.